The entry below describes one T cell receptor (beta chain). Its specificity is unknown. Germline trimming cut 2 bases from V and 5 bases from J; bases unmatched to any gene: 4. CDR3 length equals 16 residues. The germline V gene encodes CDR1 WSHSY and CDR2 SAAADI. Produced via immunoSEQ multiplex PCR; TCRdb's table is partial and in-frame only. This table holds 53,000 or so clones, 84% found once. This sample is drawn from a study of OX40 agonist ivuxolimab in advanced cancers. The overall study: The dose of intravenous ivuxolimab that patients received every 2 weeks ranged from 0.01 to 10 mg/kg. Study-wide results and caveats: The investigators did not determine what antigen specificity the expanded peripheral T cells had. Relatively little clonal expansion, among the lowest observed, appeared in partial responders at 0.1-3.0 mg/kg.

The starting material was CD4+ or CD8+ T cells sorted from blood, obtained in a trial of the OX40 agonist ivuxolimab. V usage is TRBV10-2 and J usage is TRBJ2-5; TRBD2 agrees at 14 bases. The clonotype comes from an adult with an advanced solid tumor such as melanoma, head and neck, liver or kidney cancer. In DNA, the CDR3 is TGCGCCAGCAGTGAGCCGGGACTAGCGGGAGAGGAGACCCAGTACTTC. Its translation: CASSEPGLAGEETQYF.